The present T cell receptor beta chain was sequenced within a study of T cell responses to AZD1222 COVID-19 vaccine. Using immunoSEQ multiplex PCR, the repertoire was profiled, and TCRdb retains in-frame clones only, with some absent. This table holds around 130,000 clones, nearly 90% found once. V lost 2 bases, J lost 2 bases, and 9 bases lay in between. The CDR3 contains 14 residues. Germline-derived CDR1 and CDR2 are MNHEY and SMNVEV (reference sequence). Study-level findings and limits: Just five to seven AZD1222 recipients tested seropositive at baseline.

Comment on this clone: Antigen specificity is unknown.

Sample: peripheral blood, taken 28 days after the second AZD1222 dose. This receptor was taken from an adult who received the AZD1222 COVID-19 vaccine. V and J are TRBV27 and TRBJ1-1; D is unresolved. Written as DNA, the CDR3 is TGTGCCAGCAGTTTAGGTAACGCAAACACTGAAGCTTTCTTT. Protein sequence: CASSLGNANTEAFF.